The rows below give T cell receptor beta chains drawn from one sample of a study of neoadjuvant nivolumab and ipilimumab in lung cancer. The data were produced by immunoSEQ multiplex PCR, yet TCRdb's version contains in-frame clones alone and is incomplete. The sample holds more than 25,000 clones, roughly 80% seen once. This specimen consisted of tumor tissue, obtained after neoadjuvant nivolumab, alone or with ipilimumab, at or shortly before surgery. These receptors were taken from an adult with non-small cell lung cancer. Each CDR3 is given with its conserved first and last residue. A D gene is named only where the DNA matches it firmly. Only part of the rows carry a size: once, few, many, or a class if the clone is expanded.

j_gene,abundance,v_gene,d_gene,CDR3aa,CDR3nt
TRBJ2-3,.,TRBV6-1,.,CASSPSLDPTDTQYF,TGTGCCAGCAGTCCTAGCTTGGACCCCACAGATACGCAGTATTTT
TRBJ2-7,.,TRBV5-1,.,CASSVDFSPGAPEQYF,TGCGCCAGCAGCGTGGATTTTTCACCGGGGGCCCCCGAGCAGTACTTC
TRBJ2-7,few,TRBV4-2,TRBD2,CASSQGASGNYEQYF,TGTGCCAGCAGCCAAGGGGCTAGCGGGAATTACGAGCAGTACTTC
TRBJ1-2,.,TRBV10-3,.,CAISERGTEGYTF,TGTGCCATCAGTGAACGGGGTACAGAGGGCTACACCTTC
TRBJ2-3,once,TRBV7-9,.,CASTWTGPDTQYF,TGTGCCAGCACCTGGACCGGCCCAGATACGCAGTATTTT
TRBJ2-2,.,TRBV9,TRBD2,CASSYSGGSANTGELFF,TGTGCCAGCAGCTACAGCGGGGGGAGCGCGAACACCGGGGAGCTGTTTTTT
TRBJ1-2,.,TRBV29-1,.,CSVEETERKYYGYTF,TGCAGCGTTGAAGAGACAGAGAGGAAGTACTATGGCTACACCTTC
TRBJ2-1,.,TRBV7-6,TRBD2,CASSLAPGLPQFF,TGTGCCAGCAGCTTAGCCCCGGGACTACCACAGTTCTTC
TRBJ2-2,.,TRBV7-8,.,CASSSRASLTGELFF,TGTGCCAGCAGCTCCAGGGCTAGCCTTACCGGGGAGCTGTTTTTT
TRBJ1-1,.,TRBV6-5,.,CASSGLSPEAFF,TGTGCCAGCAGTGGATTAAGCCCTGAAGCTTTCTTT
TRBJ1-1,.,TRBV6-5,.,CASSSTGGAFF,TGTGCCAGCAGTTCCACAGGTGGAGCTTTCTTT
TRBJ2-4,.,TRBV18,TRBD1,CASSRDRGAVVIQYF,TGTGCCAGCTCACGGGACAGGGGGGCAGTAGTCATTCAGTACTTC
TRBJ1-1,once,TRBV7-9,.,CASSLGRGNTEAFF,TGTGCCAGCAGCTTAGGCAGGGGGAACACTGAAGCTTTCTTT
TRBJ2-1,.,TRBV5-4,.,CASSLGAGNSYNEQFF,TGTGCCAGCAGCTTGGGAGCGGGTAACTCCTACAATGAGCAGTTCTTC
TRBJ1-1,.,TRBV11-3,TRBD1,CASSGGQVTEAFF,TGTGCCAGCAGCGGAGGACAGGTAACCGAAGCTTTCTTT
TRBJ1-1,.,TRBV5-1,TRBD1,CASSWGDRQHTEAFF,TGCGCCAGCAGCTGGGGGGACAGGCAACACACTGAAGCTTTCTTT